Below are 21 T cell receptor beta chains sequenced from a single sample in a study of T cell responses to AZD1222 COVID-19 vaccine. The table came from immunoSEQ multiplex PCR; TCRdb's copy has only in-frame clones and leaves some out. There are about 160,000 clones in the sample; 90% to 95% occur only once, and more than 1.3% lies in the top ten. The sample in question was peripheral blood, obtained on day 0 of AZD1222 vaccination. The receptors come from an adult in good health.

Here the CDR3 DNA reads TGTGCCAGCAGTTACCCTGGACAGGGGGTTTCACCCCTCCACTTT. Translating it yields CASSYPGQGVSPLHF. This chain links TRBV6-2 or TRBV6-3 with TRBJ1-6; 10 positions match TRBD1. This CDR3 is built from 15 residues. With V trimmed by 2 bases and J by 9 bases, 4 bases remained unmatched. CDR1 is MNHEY, CDR2 SVGEGT, per germline.

The chain carries TRBV24-1 and TRBJ1-1, with a weak D call TRBD1 (5 bases). Trimming removed 4 bases at V and 10 bases at J, with 15 bases between. The CDR3 extends over 13 amino acids. From germline, CDR1 is KGHDR and CDR2 SFDVKD. The CDR3 spells CATSDPGHPRAFF. The CDR3 nucleotides read TGTGCCACCAGTGACCCCGGACACCCCCGAGCTTTCTTT.

The V call is TRBV12-3 or TRBV12-4, the J call TRBJ1-1; D unclear. V lost 6 bases, J lost 9 bases, and 14 bases lay in between. CDR3 size: 12 residues. CDR3 nucleotide sequence: TGTGCCAGCAGAATAACGGGGTCTCAAGCTTTCTTT. Protein sequence: CASRITGSQAFF.

V is TRBV5-1 and J is TRBJ2-3; a weak D match, TRBD1 (6 bases). CDR3 size: 17 residues. Trimming stripped 0 bases from V and 3 bases from J, with 17 bases between. The germline CDR1 and CDR2 sequences are SGHRS and YFSETQ. CDR3 loop: CASSLAVTGMRTDTQYF. CDR3 DNA: TGCGCCAGCAGCTTGGCCGTCACAGGGATGAGGACAGATACGCAGTATTTT.

This chain connects TRBV7-2 to TRBJ2-7, with 7 nucleotides matching TRBD1. This CDR3 is 15 amino acids long. The trim removed 2 bases at V and 3 bases at J, leaving 7 bases unmatched. CDR1 is SGHTA and CDR2 is FQGNSA in the germline V gene. The CDR3 DNA follows: TGTGCCAGCAGCTTAAGATACGGGACAGACTACGAGCAGTACTTC. The encoded protein is CASSLRYGTDYEQYF.

This clone showed up just once. The gene calls are TRBV2 and TRBJ1-2, with D tentatively TRBD1 (5 bases). Deletions cut 3 bases from V and 9 bases from J, with 23 bases between. Germline loops: CDR1 SNHLY, CDR2 FYNNEI. The CDR3 consists of 16 residues. The CDR3 loop is CASSDANPGTSPRYTF. DNA for the CDR3: TGTGCCAGCAGTGATGCTAACCCCGGGACGTCGCCGCGCTACACCTTC.

The genes are TRBV7-9 and TRBJ1-5; 8 bases fit TRBD1. J was trimmed by 7 bases and V by 5 bases; bases with no gene match: 7. Germline assignment: CDR1 SEHNR and CDR2 FQNEAQ (reference sequence). CDR3 length equals 14 residues. The CDR3 loop reads CASSLQGAEQPQHF. CDR3 nucleotide sequence: TGTGCCAGCAGCCTCCAGGGGGCGGAACAGCCCCAGCATTTT. Combining the CDR3 with reference TRBV7-9 and TRBJ1-5 gives the whole variable domain DTGVSQNPRHKITKRGQNVTFRCDPISEHNRLYWYRQTLGQGPEFLTYFQNEAQLEKSRLLSDRFSAERPKGSFSTLEIQRTEQGDSAMYLCASSLQGAEQPQHFGDGTRLSIL.

The chain recombines TRBV7-2 with TRBJ2-7; TRBD1 is a possible D gene (7 bases). The V gene's germline CDR1 is SGHTA and CDR2 FQGNSA. The CDR3 runs to 16 residues. Trimming removed 7 bases from V and 2 bases from J, with 21 bases in between. CDR3 nucleotides: TGTGCCAGCACCCAGGGGGGCGGGCGGGGCGCCTACGAGCAGTACTTC. Amino acid sequence: CASTQGGGRGAYEQYF. Drawing the rest from reference TRBV7-2 and TRBJ2-7, the complete variable domain is GAGVSQSPSNKVTEKGKDVELRCDPISGHTALYWYRQSLGQGLEFLIYFQGNSAPDKSGLPSDRFSAERTGGSVSTLTIQRTQQEDSAVYLCASTQGGGRGAYEQYFGPGTRLTVT.

The table lists this clone with a few counts. The chain joins TRBV5-1 to TRBJ2-1; perhaps TRBD2 as D (5 bases). The CDR3 runs 15 residues. In germline, CDR1 is SGHRS, CDR2 YFSETQ. Trimming took 5 bases from V and 6 from J, leaving 18 bases between them. The CDR3 nucleotides read TGCGCCAGCAGTCTTGGTCTTACCGGGATCAATGAGCAGTTCTTC. It codes for CASSLGLTGINEQFF.

The V call is TRBV18, the J call TRBJ2-3, with D tentatively TRBD1 (5 bases). V lost 2 bases and J 3 bases, leaving 24 bases between the germline ends. Germline CDR1 and CDR2: KGHSH and LQKENI. The CDR3 totals 19 residues. CDR3 region: CASSPVPLSAGLRTDTQYF. CDR3 bases: TGTGCCAGCTCACCAGTCCCGCTTTCGGCAGGGTTGAGAACAGATACGCAGTATTTT.

V and J are TRBV19 and TRBJ1-2; weak D call: TRBD1 (5 bases). The CDR3 is 12 residues long. Per germline, CDR1 LNHDA and CDR2 SQIVND (reference sequence). The germline V and J ends were trimmed by 10 bases and 7 bases, with 16 bases remaining between them. CDR3 amino acids: CATKDTAFGYTF. The CDR3 DNA sequence: TGTGCCACCAAGGACACGGCGTTTGGCTACACCTTC.

The chain is built from TRBV10-3 and TRBJ2-3; TRBD2 is a possible D gene (5 bases). The CDR3 extends over 14 amino acids. Germline V CDR1 and CDR2: ENHRY, SYGVKD. Trimming shortened V by 4 bases and J by 0 bases, and 8 bases separated the two germline ends. The CDR3 bases are TGTGCCATCAGTGGGACTCTGAGCACAGATACGCAGTATTTT. The encoded protein is CAISGTLSTDTQYF.

The chain employs TRBV5-5 and TRBJ2-7; 7 bases are a match to TRBD2. This CDR3 comprises 12 residues. Germline-derived CDR1 and CDR2 are SGHKS and YYEKEE (reference sequence). With V trimmed by 1 base and J by 6 bases, 1 base remained unmatched. CDR3 sequence reads: CASSLPGGEQYF. CDR3 DNA sequence: TGTGCCAGCAGCTTGCCGGGGGGCGAGCAGTACTTC.

The chain recombines TRBV27 with TRBJ2-3, with D unclear. Germline CDR1 is MNHEY and CDR2 is SMNVEV (reference sequence). This CDR3 has 11 amino acids. The V end lost 3 bases, the J end lost 4 bases, and 2 bases lay between the germline ends. The CDR3 DNA sequence: TGTGCCAGCAGTTTTTCAGATACGCAGTATTTT. Its translation: CASSFSDTQYF.

The V call is TRBV12-3 or TRBV12-4, the J call TRBJ1-5; no definite D call. With 3 bases removed from V and 5 bases from J, the gap between germline ends came to 8 bases. The CDR3 length is 13 residues. CDR3 sequence (DNA): TGTGCCAGCAGTTTCCCCGGTCATCAGCCCCAGCATTTT. It codes for CASSFPGHQPQHF.

V is TRBV21-1 and J is TRBJ2-1; the DNA was not used to check the table's D call, TRBD2. TRBV21-1 is flagged as a pseudogene. CDR3 length: 16 amino acids. CDR3 protein: CASSKGTRLSYNEQFF. As DNA, the CDR3 is TGTGCCAGCAGCAAAGGCACGCGTCTTTCCTACAATGAGCAGTTCTTC.

The chain carries TRBV4-1 and TRBJ2-3; 13 nucleotides align to TRBD2. The CDR3 consists of 17 residues. The germline gives CDR1 MGHRA, CDR2 YSYEKL. V trimming: 3 bases; J trimming: 3 bases; junction bases outside the gene matches: 6. CDR3 loop: CASSQEGTSGATDTQYF. The CDR3 nucleotides are TGCGCCAGCAGCCAGGAGGGGACTAGCGGGGCGACAGATACGCAGTATTTT.

Notes on this clone: Other DNA sequences in the sample encode the same CDR3. The CDR3 is CASSTGAGANVLTF. Written as DNA, the CDR3 is TGTGCCAGTAGTACAGGGGCTGGGGCCAACGTCCTGACTTTC. The V and J genes are TRBV19 and TRBJ2-6; weak D call: TRBD1 (6 bases). The CDR3 totals 14 residues. Germline values: CDR1 LNHDA, CDR2 SQIVND (reference sequence). The V end was cut by 4 bases, the J end by 2 bases, with 6 bases between.

This sequence joins TRBV10-3 and TRBJ2-3; TRBD2 aligns across 10 bases. The J segment lost 2 bases and the V segment lost 5 bases, leaving 4 bases of the junction unmatched. The CDR3 is 15 amino acids. CDR1 is ENHRY and CDR2 is SYGVKD in the germline V gene. CDR3 coding DNA: TGTGCCATCAGTACTAGCGGGATTTACACAGATACGCAGTATTTT. Protein product: CAISTSGIYTDTQYF.

The chain employs TRBV4-2 and TRBJ2-1; D is unclear. Looked up from germline, CDR1 is LGHNA and CDR2 is YNFKEQ. V lost 2 bases and J 7 bases, leaving 6 bases between the germline ends. The CDR3 sequence is 12 residues long. The DNA for the CDR3 is TGTGCCAGCAGCCAATCGAGTAATGAGCAGTTCTTC. It translates to CASSQSSNEQFF.

This clone was observed a single time. This may stem from a read error, because a much larger clone lies one nucleotide away. The rearrangement joins TRBV7-9 to TRBJ1-5; no reliable D call. This CDR3 has 12 amino acids. Deletions cut 5 bases from V and 3 bases from J, with 5 bases between. Germline loops: CDR1 SEHNR, CDR2 FQNEAQ (reference sequence). This chain's CDR3 is CASSLDNQPQHF. For the CDR3, the DNA is TGTGCCAGCAGCCTAGACAATCAGCCCCAGCATTTT. Based on the CDR3 plus reference TRBV7-9 and TRBJ1-5, the full variable domain is DTGVSQNPRHKITKRGQNVTFRCDPISEHNRLYWYRQTLGQGPEFLTYFQNEAQLEKSRLLSDRFSAERPKGSFSTLEIQRTEQGDSAMYLCASSLDNQPQHFGDGTRLSIL.